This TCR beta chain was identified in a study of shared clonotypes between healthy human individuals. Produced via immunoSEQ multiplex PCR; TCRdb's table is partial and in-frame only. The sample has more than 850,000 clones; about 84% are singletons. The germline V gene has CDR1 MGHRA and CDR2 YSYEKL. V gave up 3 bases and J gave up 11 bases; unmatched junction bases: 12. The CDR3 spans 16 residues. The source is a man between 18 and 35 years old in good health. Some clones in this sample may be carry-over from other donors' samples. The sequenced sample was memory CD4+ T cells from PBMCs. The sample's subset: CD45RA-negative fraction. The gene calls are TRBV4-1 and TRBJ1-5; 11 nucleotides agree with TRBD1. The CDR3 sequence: CASSQPGTGGSRAQHF. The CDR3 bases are TGCGCCAGCAGCCAGCCCGGGACAGGGGGATCCCGCGCCCAGCATTTT.